The 13 T cell receptor beta chains below were found in one sample sequenced in a study of blood T cell repertoires in COVID-19. The protocol was immunoSEQ multiplex PCR, while the TCRdb copy is restricted to in-frame clones and leaves out a portion. The sample lists about 210,000 clones, roughly 77% occurring once. The sequenced sample was PBMCs or T cells enriched from blood (not recorded which). These receptors were collected from a man between 40 and 49 years old who had recovered from COVID-19.

This clone occurred a few times. This rearrangement joins TRBV19 to TRBJ2-1; no definite D call. Germline V gives CDR1 LNHDA, CDR2 SQIVND (reference sequence). This CDR3 region has 15 residues. V dropped 6 bases and J dropped 0 bases, with 12 bases sitting between them. The DNA of the CDR3 is TGTGCCAGTAGCGTTAGCTGGAGCTCCTACAATGAGCAGTTCTTC. Translation: CASSVSWSSYNEQFF.

This sequence joins TRBV3-1 (or the pseudogene TRBV3-2) and TRBJ2-1; the D gene is possibly TRBD2 (7 bases). This CDR3 comprises 12 residues. The V and J ends lost 6 bases and 13 bases respectively, with 16 bases between them. Per the germline V gene, CDR1 is LGHDT and CDR2 is YNNKEL (reference sequence). In nucleotides, the CDR3 is TGTGCCAGCAGTATTCCAGCGGGACAACAGTTCTTC. It yields the protein CASSIPAGQQFF.

This chain connects TRBV2 to TRBJ2-2, with D tentatively TRBD1 (6 bases). Germline loops: CDR1 SNHLY, CDR2 FYNNEI. This CDR3 has 12 residues. V shed 7 bases and J shed 15 bases, with 18 bases lying between them. DNA for the CDR3: TGTGCCAGCACAGGGGCCCGAAGGACGGTGTTTTTT. As protein: CASTGARRTVFF.

V is TRBV7-9 and J is TRBJ2-1; TRBD2 agrees at 14 bases. The germline CDR1 and CDR2 sequences are SEHNR and FQNEAQ (reference sequence). The CDR3 loop spans 19 amino acids. The V gene end was trimmed by 3 bases and the J gene end by 1 base; junction bases not matched to a gene: 8. CDR3 DNA: TGTGCCAGCAGCTTCGGACTAGCGGGGGGCCCGAATTCCTACAATGAGCAGTTCTTC. This translates into CASSFGLAGGPNSYNEQFF.

This chain connects TRBV11-1 to TRBJ2-7; TRBD2 agrees at 8 bases. The germline V gene encodes CDR1 SGHAT and CDR2 FQDESV (reference sequence). The V segment lost 6 bases and the J segment 4 bases; nucleotides outside the gene matches: 11. CDR3 size: 15 residues. CDR3 region: CASRGVAGGRYEQYF. The CDR3 DNA sequence: TGTGCCAGCAGAGGTGTGGCGGGAGGCCGATACGAGCAGTACTTC.

V is TRBV19 and J is TRBJ1-2, with a tentative D call TRBD1 (5 bases). The CDR3 runs to 14 residues. V gave up 5 bases and J gave up 5 bases, with 15 bases separating them. Looked up from germline, CDR1 is LNHDA and CDR2 is SQIVND (reference sequence). The DNA of the CDR3 is TGTGCCAGTAGTGCCGCGGGACGCGGGTATGGCTACACCTTC. Translated: CASSAAGRGYGYTF. Complete variable domain (other parts from reference TRBV19 and TRBJ1-2): DGGITQSPKYLFRKEGQNVTLSCEQNLNHDAMYWYRQDPGQGLRLIYYSQIVNDFQKGDIAEGYSVSREKKESFPLTVTSAQKNPTAFYLCASSAAGRGYGYTFGSGTRLTVV.

J is TRBJ1-3 and V is TRBV6-2 or TRBV6-3; no definite D call. The CDR3 spans 15 residues. V gave up 0 bases and J gave up 0 bases, with 6 bases separating them. The V gene's germline CDR1 is MNHEY and CDR2 SVGEGT. Written as DNA, the CDR3 is TGTGCCAGCAGTTACTCGTCATTCTCTGGAAACACCATATATTTT. It codes for CASSYSSFSGNTIYF.

This chain links TRBV21-1 with TRBJ2-1; TRBD2 is the table's D call, not checked against the DNA. TRBV21-1 is classified as a pseudogene. The CDR3 has 17 residues. The CDR3 coding sequence is TGTGCCAGCAGCAAAAAGGGCGACGGGAGCTCCTACAATGAGCAGTTCTTC. Translated, it gives CASSKKGDGSSYNEQFF.

The chain couples TRBV18 to TRBJ1-1; 9 nucleotides align to TRBD1. This CDR3 has 13 amino acids. With V trimmed by 6 bases and J by 10 bases, 9 bases remained unmatched. Germline CDR1 reads KGHSH; CDR2 reads LQKENI. The CDR3 here is CASSLDGQGIAFF. In DNA form, the CDR3 reads TGTGCCAGCTCCCTCGACGGACAGGGGATAGCTTTCTTT.

The rearrangement links TRBV7-3 to TRBJ2-3, with a tentative D call TRBD1 (5 bases). V was pared by 1 base and J by 2 bases, with 10 bases between. CDR1 is SGHTA, CDR2 FQGTGA, per germline. This CDR3 is 15 amino acids long. The DNA of the CDR3 is TGTGCCAGCAGCTTAAATCCAGGGCCCACAGATACGCAGTATTTT. Translation: CASSLNPGPTDTQYF.

The chain joins TRBV19 to TRBJ1-5; no reliable D call. Germline loops: CDR1 LNHDA, CDR2 SQIVND (reference sequence). Trimming took off 3 bases at V and 10 bases at J, with 10 bases between the two ends. The CDR3 totals 12 residues. DNA of the CDR3: TGTGCCAGTAGTATTTTTGGCTCCCCCCAGCATTTT. It specifies CASSIFGSPQHF.

This clone was counted ten times or more. The chain joins TRBV5-4 to TRBJ2-7; tentatively, D is TRBD1 (6 bases). Germline V lookup: CDR1 SGHNT, CDR2 YYREEE (reference sequence). The CDR3 extends over 13 amino acids. V lost 2 bases to trimming and J lost 6 bases, with 12 bases between them. The CDR3 DNA reads TGTGCCAGCAGCTTTGGAACAGGGACCGAGCAGTACTTC. Residues: CASSFGTGTEQYF. Variable domain in full (rest from reference TRBV5-4 and TRBJ2-7): ETGVTQSPTHLIKTRGQQVTLRCSSQSGHNTVSWYQQALGQGPQFIFQYYREEENGRGNFPPRFSGLQFPNYSSELNVNALELDDSALYLCASSFGTGTEQYFGPGTRLTVT.

This chain joins TRBV5-1 and TRBJ2-3; 9 positions match TRBD1. V lost 3 bases to trimming and J lost 4 bases; unmatched junction nucleotides: 6. The CDR3 has 15 amino acids. Looked up from germline, CDR1 is SGHRS and CDR2 is YFSETQ. The CDR3 loop reads CASSSGQGWADTQYF. CDR3 DNA sequence: TGCGCCAGCAGCTCCGGACAGGGGTGGGCAGATACGCAGTATTTT. The whole variable domain, remainder taken from reference TRBV5-1 and TRBJ2-3, is KAGVTQTPRYLIKTRGQQVTLSCSPISGHRSVSWYQQTPGQGLQFLFEYFSETQRNKGNFPGRFSGRQFSNSRSEMNVSTLELGDSALYLCASSSGQGWADTQYFGPGTRLTVL.